This TCR beta chain was recorded in a study of T cells expressing NK-cell markers. Study in general: Sorted CD3+CD56+NKG2C+, CD3+CD56+NKG2C- and CD3+CD56-NKG2C+ T cells supplied TCR beta repertoires. HCMV seropositivity marked seven of the eight sequenced donors; one was seronegative.

The CDR3 length is 14 residues. From germline, CDR1 is MNHEY and CDR2 SVGEGT. What made the TCR beta cDNA was 5'RACE template switching with UMIs. TCRdb re-called the 5' RACE reads and shows each CDR3 protein once, DNA omitted. The sample totals around 550,000 distinct CDR3 sequences. The chain is built from TRBV6-2 or TRBV6-3 and TRBJ2-1; checking the TCRdb D call of TRBD2 is not possible without DNA. The specimen was blood T cells: a sorted CD56 or NKG2C T cell subset, CD4+ or CD8+ T cells, or bulk PBMC T cells (not recorded which). The clonotype comes from a man between 18 and 35 years old in good health. The CDR3 sequence is CASSYGPTDNEQFF.